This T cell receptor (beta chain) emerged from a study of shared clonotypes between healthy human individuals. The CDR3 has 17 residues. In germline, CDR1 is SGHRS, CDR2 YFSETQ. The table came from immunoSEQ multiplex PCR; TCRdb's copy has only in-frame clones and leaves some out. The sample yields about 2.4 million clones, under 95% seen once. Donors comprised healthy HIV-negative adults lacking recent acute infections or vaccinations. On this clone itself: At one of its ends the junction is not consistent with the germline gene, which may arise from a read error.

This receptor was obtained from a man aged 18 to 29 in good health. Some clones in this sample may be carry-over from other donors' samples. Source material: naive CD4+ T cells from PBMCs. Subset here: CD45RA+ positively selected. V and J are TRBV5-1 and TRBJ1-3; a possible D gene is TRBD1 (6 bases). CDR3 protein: CASSPDRRQAPGNTIYF. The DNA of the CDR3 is TGCGCCAGCAGCCCGGACAGAAGACAGGCGCCTGGGAACACCATATATTTT.